The 23 T cell receptor beta chains in this list originate from one sample, sequenced in a study of blood T cell repertoires in COVID-19. This table comes from immunoSEQ multiplex PCR, and its TCRdb copy is limited to in-frame clones, with some not included. The sample has roughly 94,000 clones; roughly 82% are singletons. Sequenced material: peripheral blood. These receptors were taken from a man in his sixties with acute or convalescent COVID-19.

The CDR3 DNA is TGTGCCAGCAGTTACGTCCAGGGAGGGGGCACTGAAGCTTTCTTT. It yields the protein CASSYVQGGGTEAFF. This chain connects TRBV6-5 to TRBJ1-1, with a tentative D call TRBD1 (6 bases). The CDR3 is 15 amino acids. Between the trimmed V and J ends, which lost 2 bases and 4 bases, there was a span of 14 bases. Germline CDR1 is MNHEY and CDR2 is SVGAGI.

The chain carries TRBV6-2 or TRBV6-3 and TRBJ1-1; a possible D gene is TRBD1 (5 bases). With 2 bases removed from V and 1 base from J, the gap between germline ends came to 11 bases. Germline V gene data show CDR1 as MNHEY and CDR2 as SVGEGT. This CDR3 spans 15 amino acids. For the CDR3, the DNA is TGTGCCAGCAGTTACCCAGCGGGGCGGAACACTGAAGCTTTCTTT. It codes for CASSYPAGRNTEAFF.

The chain is built from TRBV3-1 (or the pseudogene TRBV3-2) and TRBJ1-3, with D uncertain. The germline V and J ends were trimmed by 2 bases and 1 base, with 6 bases remaining between them. There are 14 residues in the CDR3. The germline V gene has CDR1 LGHDT and CDR2 YNNKEL (reference sequence). The CDR3 spells CASSQRESGNTIYF. The DNA of the CDR3 is TGTGCCAGCAGCCAACGGGAATCTGGAAACACCATATATTTT.

V is TRBV4-1 and J is TRBJ2-7, with TRBD1 matching over 7 bases. After removal of 3 bases from V and 4 bases from J, the junction contained 18 bases not matched to a gene. This CDR3 region has 18 residues. Germline CDR1 and CDR2: MGHRA and YSYEKL. CDR3 coding DNA: TGCGCCAGCAGCCATGACTCCGGGACAGACTTCGATTTTTACGAGCAGTACGTC. Translating it yields CASSHDSGTDFDFYEQYV.

A few counts support this clone. V usage is TRBV19 and J usage is TRBJ1-5, with a possible D match to TRBD1 (6 bases). Per the germline V gene, CDR1 is LNHDA and CDR2 is SQIVND (reference sequence). V was cut by 10 bases and J by 7 bases, with 14 bases left in between. The CDR3 contains 12 residues. CDR3 DNA sequence: TGTGCCACTACGGACAGCTGGCAGCCCCAGCATTTT. Protein sequence: CATTDSWQPQHF. Looking up the rest from reference TRBV19 and TRBJ1-5 gives the full variable domain: DGGITQSPKYLFRKEGQNVTLSCEQNLNHDAMYWYRQDPGQGLRLIYYSQIVNDFQKGDIAEGYSVSREKKESFPLTVTSAQKNPTAFYLCATTDSWQPQHFGDGTRLSIL.

The V and J genes are TRBV6-5 and TRBJ1-2; perhaps TRBD1 as D (6 bases). Trimming left V 0 bases short and J 5 bases short, with 16 bases between. The length of the CDR3 is 16 residues. The germline gives CDR1 MNHEY, CDR2 SVGAGI. CDR3 bases: TGTGCCAGCAGTTACTCGGCAGGGGCGAGAAAATATGGCTACACCTTC. Translated: CASSYSAGARKYGYTF.

The J gene is TRBJ1-5, the V gene TRBV19; 10 nucleotides match TRBD1. The CDR3 is 15 amino acids. J gave up 4 bases and V 5 bases, and 5 bases lay outside the gene matches. Germline V gene sequence: CDR1 LNHDA, CDR2 SQIVND (reference sequence). CDR3 region: CASSVRTGGNQPQHF. CDR3 DNA: TGTGCCAGTAGTGTACGGACAGGGGGGAATCAGCCCCAGCATTTT.

The V call is TRBV7-2, the J call TRBJ2-3; maybe TRBD2 (7 bases). The CDR3 runs 15 residues. Germline CDR1 SGHTA, CDR2 FQGNSA. V dropped 0 bases and J dropped 4 bases, with 11 bases sitting between them. The CDR3 bases are TGTGCCAGCAGCTTAGCGGGGGGGCCATCAGATACGCAGTATTTT. It specifies CASSLAGGPSDTQYF.

This clone showed up just a few times. The rearrangement uses TRBV2 and TRBJ2-7, with a possible D match to TRBD1 (6 bases). This CDR3 is built from 15 residues. The germline V and J ends were trimmed by 6 bases and 4 bases, with 19 bases remaining between them. Germline CDR1 SNHLY, CDR2 FYNNEI. The CDR3 spells CASSTGSPRDYEQYV. The CDR3, as DNA: TGTGCCAGCAGCACAGGGTCACCCCGGGATTACGAGCAGTACGTC.

This clone has only a few counts. The same CDR3 is also encoded by other DNA sequences in this sample. The chain is built from TRBV30 and TRBJ1-2, with 7 positions matching TRBD1. J gave up 4 bases and V 2 bases, and 4 bases lay outside the gene matches. The CDR3 is 13 amino acids. Per germline, CDR1 GTSNPN and CDR2 SVGIG (reference sequence). For the CDR3, the DNA is TGTGCCTGGAGTCGGGACAGACCCTATGGCTACACCTTC. Residues: CAWSRDRPYGYTF. Variable domain in full (rest from reference TRBV30 and TRBJ1-2): SQTIHQWPATLVQPVGSPLSLECTVEGTSNPNLYWYRQAAGRGLQLLFYSVGIGQISSEVPQNLSASRPQDRQFILSSKKLLLSDSGFYLCAWSRDRPYGYTFGSGTRLTVV.

The rearrangement uses TRBV7-3 and TRBJ2-3; perhaps TRBD1 as D (6 bases). Germline V gene lookup returns CDR1 SGHTA and CDR2 FQGTGA. Trimming removed 1 base from V and 4 bases from J, with 12 bases in between. CDR3 length: 15 amino acids. This CDR3 reads CASSLIGGGADTQYF. As DNA, the CDR3 is TGTGCCAGCAGCTTAATAGGGGGTGGTGCAGATACGCAGTATTTT.

This chain joins TRBV7-2 and TRBJ1-1, with 7 bases lining up with TRBD1. Per germline, CDR1 SGHTA and CDR2 FQGNSA. Germline trimming cut 4 bases from V and 5 bases from J; bases unmatched to any gene: 7. This CDR3 contains 14 residues. The CDR3: CASSSQGVGTEAFF. CDR3 sequence (DNA): TGTGCCAGCAGCTCGCAGGGGGTGGGGACTGAAGCTTTCTTT.

The chain combines TRBV14 with TRBJ1-4, with 9 bases matching TRBD1. The CDR3 runs 16 residues. After removal of 1 base from V and 5 bases from J, the junction contained 5 bases not matched to a gene. Germline lookup yields CDR1 SGHDN and CDR2 FVKESK. CDR3 bases: TGTGCCAGCAGCCAAGGGGACAGGGCCGAAAATGAAAAACTGTTTTTT. Amino acids: CASSQGDRAENEKLFF.

This chain links TRBV18 with TRBJ1-1; TRBD1 agrees at 7 bases. Trimming removed 4 bases from V and 5 bases from J; junction bases left unmatched: 10. Germline loops: CDR1 KGHSH, CDR2 LQKENI. The CDR3 covers 15 residues. The CDR3 DNA sequence: TGTGCCAGCTCACAAAGAACAGGGGTGGAGACTGAAGCTTTCTTT. It translates to CASSQRTGVETEAFF.

This chain uses TRBV11-2 with TRBJ1-4; 10 nucleotides match TRBD1. The ends lost 4 bases at V and 4 bases at J; junction bases unmatched: 9. The CDR3 spans 17 residues. In germline, CDR1 is SGHAT, CDR2 FQNNGV. CDR3 coding DNA: TGTGCCAGCAGCTCTCCGGGACAGGGGCGACTTAATGAAAAACTGTTTTTT. Its protein product is CASSSPGQGRLNEKLFF.

V gene TRBV2 combines with J gene TRBJ1-2, with 8 bases that match TRBD1. The CDR3 has 15 amino acids. V gave up 6 bases and J gave up 4 bases; unmatched junction bases: 10. Germline V gene lookup returns CDR1 SNHLY and CDR2 FYNNEI. CDR3 sequence reads: CASSFSGGKGYGYTF. CDR3 bases: TGTGCCAGCAGCTTCTCAGGGGGCAAAGGCTATGGCTACACCTTC.

V gene TRBV4-1 combines with J gene TRBJ1-2; TRBD1 matches at 8 bases. The CDR3 covers 14 residues. Losses at the gene ends were 1 base for V and 8 bases for J; bases not matched to a gene: 6. Looked up from germline, CDR1 is MGHRA and CDR2 is YSYEKL. Here the CDR3 reads CASSQVVQGVGYTF. The CDR3 DNA reads as TGCGCCAGCAGCCAAGTGGTACAGGGGGTCGGCTACACCTTC.

The rearrangement uses TRBV5-1 and TRBJ1-2, with a possible D match to TRBD1 (6 bases). Germline assignment: CDR1 SGHRS and CDR2 YFSETQ. The V gene lost 4 bases and the J gene lost 1 base, with 17 bases spanning the gap. CDR3 length: 16 residues. The CDR3 is CASSRDGQLLNYGYTF. In DNA form, the CDR3 reads TGCGCCAGCAGCAGGGACGGACAGCTTCTTAACTATGGCTACACCTTC.

This clone showed up just once. The rearrangement links TRBV3-1 (or the pseudogene TRBV3-2) to TRBJ2-3, with 9 bases aligning to TRBD1. With 0 bases clipped from V and 3 bases from J, the junction kept 7 bases outside the gene matches. Germline loops: CDR1 LGHDT, CDR2 YNNKEL (reference sequence). The CDR3 runs to 17 residues. CDR3 DNA sequence: TGTGCCAGCAGCCAAGATCAGTGGGGGACAGGGACAGATACGCAGTATTTT. Translated: CASSQDQWGTGTDTQYF.

The V and J genes are TRBV7-9 and TRBJ1-4; possibly TRBD1 for D (6 bases). CDR1 is SEHNR and CDR2 is FQNEAQ in the germline V gene (reference sequence). V was trimmed by 1 base and J by 7 bases, leaving 13 bases between them. The CDR3 is made up of 15 amino acids. The CDR3 coding sequence is TGTGCCAGCAGCTTAGGTGGACAGATATCTGAAAAACTGTTTTTT. This translates into CASSLGGQISEKLFF.

The chain combines TRBV5-4 with TRBJ2-7, with 7 bases aligning to TRBD1. The V segment lost 0 bases and the J segment 4 bases; nucleotides outside the gene matches: 7. This CDR3 comprises 15 residues. Germline CDR1 reads SGHNT; CDR2 reads YYREEE (reference sequence). For the CDR3, the DNA is TGTGCCAGCAGCTTGGAGCCGGGACAGATGTACGAGCAGTACGTC. Translating it yields CASSLEPGQMYEQYV.

The chain is built from TRBV5-1 and TRBJ2-5; no clear D. The CDR3 is 13 residues long. The germline V and J ends were trimmed by 4 bases and 1 base, with 8 bases remaining between them. Germline V CDR1 and CDR2: SGHRS, YFSETQ. DNA of the CDR3: TGCGCCAGCAGCATACAAATCCAAGAGACCCAGTACTTC. Its translation is CASSIQIQETQYF.

V is TRBV5-1 and J is TRBJ2-1; D gene ambiguous. From germline, CDR1 is SGHRS and CDR2 YFSETQ. The V end lost 3 bases, the J end lost 0 bases, and 10 bases lay between the germline ends. The CDR3 consists of 15 residues. DNA for the CDR3: TGCGCCAGCAGCTCTACCTCTAGCTCCTACAATGAGCAGTTCTTC. Its translation is CASSSTSSSYNEQFF.